Each of the 22 T cell receptor beta chains below was sequenced from the same sample in a study of cytomegalovirus exposure and HLA in healthy donors. Data came from immunoSEQ multiplex PCR; TCRdb stores just in-frame clones and leaves some out. The table has around 200,000 clones, about 81% seen once. Sequenced input: PBMCs. Receptors were obtained from a woman aged 25 to 39 in good health and CMV-seronegative.

This clone was counted only a few times. V is TRBV5-4 and J is TRBJ1-2; 7 bases line up with TRBD1. CDR3 length equals 13 residues. Germline values: CDR1 SGHNT, CDR2 YYREEE (reference sequence). V dropped 4 bases and J dropped 6; count of bases not matched to a gene: 6. The DNA for the CDR3 is TGTGCCAGCAGCCAAAGGGGGCATCATGGCTACACCTTC. This gives the protein CASSQRGHHGYTF.

The chain uses TRBV5-1 and TRBJ1-1; TRBD1 matches 7 bases. The V segment lost 2 bases and the J segment 0 bases; nucleotides outside the gene matches: 4. This CDR3 region has 15 residues. Germline CDR1 reads SGHRS; CDR2 reads YFSETQ. CDR3 coding DNA: TGCGCCAGCAGCTTAACGGGACAGTTGAACACTGAAGCTTTCTTT. Translating it yields CASSLTGQLNTEAFF.

The chain is built from TRBV6-5 and TRBJ1-4; tentatively, D is TRBD1 (5 bases). CDR3 size: 14 residues. Trimming took 6 bases from V and 2 from J, leaving 10 bases between them. Germline assignment: CDR1 MNHEY and CDR2 SVGAGI. The CDR3 is CASRRQLTNEKLFF. The CDR3 DNA reads TGTGCCAGCAGAAGACAGCTTACTAATGAAAAACTGTTTTTT.

This chain connects TRBV29-1 to TRBJ2-2; no reliable D call. CDR3 length: 15 residues. Germline V CDR1 and CDR2: SQVTM, ANQGSEA. The ends were cut back, 6 bases at V and 0 bases at J, with 14 bases in the middle. CDR3 nucleotide sequence: TGCAGCGTCGCAGGAATAAACGCGAACACCGGGGAGCTGTTTTTT. Protein: CSVAGINANTGELFF.

The J gene is TRBJ2-2, the V gene TRBV27; perhaps TRBD1 as D (5 bases). This CDR3 comprises 15 residues. V was clipped by 7 bases and J by 0 bases, with 12 bases between them. CDR1 and CDR2 from the germline V gene are MNHEY and SMNVEV (reference sequence). The CDR3 DNA sequence: TGTGCCAGCACCGCAGGCAGGGCGAACACCGGGGAGCTGTTTTTT. It is translated as CASTAGRANTGELFF.

The J gene is TRBJ2-7, the V gene TRBV4-1, with TRBD2 as a possible D gene (6 bases). From germline, CDR1 is MGHRA and CDR2 YSYEKL. The CDR3 totals 14 residues. Trimming left V 4 bases short and J 1 base short, with 11 bases between. The CDR3 region has the DNA TGCGCCAGCAGCCGGGTGGGGGGATCCTACGAGCAGTACTTC. Amino acids: CASSRVGGSYEQYF.

This clone has just a few counts. The chain links TRBV13 to TRBJ2-7; 8 nucleotides align to TRBD1. From germline, CDR1 is PRHDT and CDR2 FYEKMQ (reference sequence). V dropped 1 base and J dropped 3; count of bases not matched to a gene: 5. The CDR3 has 15 residues. The CDR3 DNA reads as TGTGCCAGCAGCTTAGAGGGACAGGAAAACTACGAGCAGTACTTC. Its translation is CASSLEGQENYEQYF. The full variable domain, rest sourced from reference TRBV13 and TRBJ2-7, is AAGVIQSPRHLIKEKRETATLKCYPIPRHDTVYWYQQGPGQDPQFLISFYEKMQSDKGSIPDRFSAQQFSDYHSELNMSSLELGDSALYFCASSLEGQENYEQYFGPGTRLTVT.

The V and J genes are TRBV7-8 and TRBJ2-7; 7 bases fit TRBD2. Germline V gene sequence: CDR1 SGHVS, CDR2 FQNEAQ. CDR3 length: 15 amino acids. V was pared by 5 bases and J by 7 bases, with 14 bases of the junction left unmatched. The CDR3 spells CASSSSPDGRREQYF. The CDR3 DNA follows: TGTGCCAGCAGCAGCTCTCCGGACGGGAGGAGGGAGCAGTACTTC.

The chain is built from TRBV2 and TRBJ2-7; TRBD1 matches 7 bases. Germline V lookup: CDR1 SNHLY, CDR2 FYNNEI. The V and J ends lost 6 bases and 6 bases, in that order; junction bases with no gene match: 5. This CDR3 region has 12 residues. CDR3 sequence: CASRQGLGEQYF. CDR3 in DNA: TGTGCCAGCAGACAGGGGCTGGGCGAGCAGTACTTC.

This clone was seen ten or more times. CDR3 loop: CASSPSGTAGELFF. In nucleotides, the CDR3 is TGCGCCAGCAGCCCATCCGGGACAGCCGGGGAGCTGTTTTTT. This chain uses TRBV5-1 with TRBJ2-2, with 7 positions matching TRBD1. This CDR3 has 14 amino acids. Looked up from germline, CDR1 is SGHRS and CDR2 is YFSETQ. V shed 4 bases and J 6 bases; nucleotides not matched to a gene: 6.

This chain uses TRBV7-9 with TRBJ2-3; 7 nucleotides agree with TRBD2. CDR1 SEHNR and CDR2 FQNEAQ come from the germline V gene (reference sequence). The CDR3 is made up of 15 amino acids. V trimming: 4 bases; J trimming: 3 bases; junction bases outside the gene matches: 7. CDR3 bases: TGTGCCAGCAGCTCGTTTAGCGGGCGGACAGATACGCAGTATTTT. Protein sequence: CASSSFSGRTDTQYF.

This chain uses TRBV5-1 with TRBJ2-7; the D gene is possibly TRBD2 (6 bases). This CDR3 region has 12 residues. V lost 3 bases and J 9 bases, leaving 13 bases between the germline ends. Germline CDR1 and CDR2: SGHRS and YFSETQ. The CDR3 loop is CASSWDLSGQYF. CDR3 coding DNA: TGCGCCAGCAGCTGGGACTTGTCGGGGCAGTACTTC.

This rearrangement joins TRBV5-8 to TRBJ1-1; D uncertain. The CDR3 is 16 amino acids. Germline CDR1 SGHTS, CDR2 YDEGEE. With 2 bases removed from V and 1 base from J, the gap between germline ends came to 15 bases. The CDR3 loop is CASSFGGLWRNTEAFF. The CDR3 DNA reads TGTGCCAGCAGCTTTGGAGGGTTGTGGAGGAACACTGAAGCTTTCTTT.

Concerning this clone: Other DNA sequences from this sample encode an identical CDR3 as well. The chain carries TRBV30 and TRBJ1-5; TRBD1 is a possible D gene (5 bases). Trimming removed 2 bases from V and 2 bases from J, with 10 bases in between. Per the germline V gene, CDR1 is GTSNPN and CDR2 is SVGIG (reference sequence). This CDR3 has 14 residues. The CDR3 nucleotides are TGTGCCTGGAGTCTAGGGACTGGCAATCAGCCCCAGCATTTT. This gives the protein CAWSLGTGNQPQHF.

V is TRBV12-5 and J is TRBJ2-7; 9 positions match TRBD1. The CDR3 runs 15 residues. V gave up 6 bases and J gave up 4 bases; unmatched junction bases: 10. Germline CDR1 reads LGHNT; CDR2 reads FRNRAP. CDR3 region: CASGEIQGASYEQYF. CDR3 coding DNA: TGTGCTAGTGGCGAAATACAGGGGGCCTCGTACGAGCAGTACTTC.

The chain joins TRBV7-9 to TRBJ2-1, with D unresolved. From germline, CDR1 is SEHNR and CDR2 FQNEAQ (reference sequence). The CDR3 runs 12 residues. V shed 6 bases and J shed 4 bases, with 7 bases lying between them. CDR3 bases: TGTGCCAGCAGTTGGCAGTACAATGAGCAGTTCTTC. Its translation is CASSWQYNEQFF.

The genes are TRBV4-1 and TRBJ2-2; D gene unclear. Deletions cut 5 bases from V and 7 bases from J, with 11 bases between. The CDR3 length is 13 residues. Germline CDR1 MGHRA, CDR2 YSYEKL. As DNA, the CDR3 is TGCGCCAGCAGCGGCGGTTTAAACGGGGAGCTGTTTTTT. Its translation: CASSGGLNGELFF.

This clone turned up a few times. J is TRBJ1-2 and V is TRBV19; D gene uncertain. The V and J ends lost 0 bases and 8 bases respectively, with 13 bases between them. CDR1 is LNHDA and CDR2 is SQIVND in the germline V gene (reference sequence). The CDR3 runs 14 residues. This CDR3 is CASSIDRGSPGYTF. CDR3 coding DNA: TGTGCCAGTAGTATAGATCGGGGTTCACCCGGCTACACCTTC.

The table lists this clone with a few counts. The junction differs from germline at one of its ends, possibly a read error. The rearrangement links TRBV25-1 to TRBJ2-1; D is unclear. There are 14 residues in the CDR3. Germline V gene sequence: CDR1 MGHDK, CDR2 SYGVNS. As DNA, the CDR3 is TGTGCCAGCAGTGGCCAGGTTACTTACAAGGAGCAGTTCTTC. Its protein is CASSGQVTYKEQFF.

About this clone itself: This sample also contains other DNA sequences that code for the same CDR3. The chain combines TRBV5-1 with TRBJ1-1; the match to TRBD1 covers 7 bases. The junction had 5 bases not matched to a gene; V was cut back by 0 bases and J by 0 bases. Germline lookup yields CDR1 SGHRS and CDR2 YFSETQ. This CDR3 is built from 16 residues. The CDR3, as DNA: TGCGCCAGCAGCTTGGGGCAGGGGGGCATGAACACTGAAGCTTTCTTT. Protein sequence: CASSLGQGGMNTEAFF.

The V call is TRBV11-3, the J call TRBJ2-1, with D possibly TRBD2 on 6 matching bases. The germline CDR1 and CDR2 sequences are SGHNT and YENEEA. Trimming took 4 bases from V and 10 from J, leaving 14 bases between them. The CDR3 runs 13 residues. The DNA for the CDR3 is TGTGCCAGCAGCTCTAGACTAGTTCCAGAGCAGTTCTTC. This sequence encodes CASSSRLVPEQFF.

The rearrangement links TRBV27 to TRBJ1-2; 8 nucleotides align to TRBD1. The CDR3 spans 14 residues. J lost 5 bases, V lost 5 bases, and 7 bases had no gene match. From germline, CDR1 is MNHEY and CDR2 SMNVEV (reference sequence). The CDR3 DNA reads as TGTGCCAGCAGTATCAGACAGGGGCTTTATGGCTACACCTTC. Its protein is CASSIRQGLYGYTF.